A single sample is the source of the 19 T cell receptor beta chains below, sequenced in a study of T cell changes during pregnancy in multiple sclerosis. Using immunoSEQ multiplex PCR, the repertoire was profiled, and TCRdb retains in-frame clones only, with some absent. There are 30,000 to 50,000 clones in the sample; 91% occur only once, and 0.45% to 0.55% lies in the top ten. Sample: CD4+ T cells from peripheral blood mononuclear cells, taken in the third trimester of pregnancy. The source of these receptors is a female donor in good health, enrolled as a control in a pregnancy study.

The chain uses TRBV5-1 and TRBJ1-3, with D possibly being TRBD1 (6 bases). From germline, CDR1 is SGHRS and CDR2 YFSETQ. The length of the CDR3 is 14 residues. Trimming took 6 bases from V and 2 from J, leaving 12 bases between them. CDR3 nucleotide sequence: TGCGCCAGCACCTCCGAGGGGGCTGGAAACACCATATATTTT. Translating gives CASTSEGAGNTIYF.

This clone was observed a handful of times. The chain uses TRBV5-1 and TRBJ2-1, with D hard to call. The CDR3 is 13 amino acids. Germline V gene sequence: CDR1 SGHRS, CDR2 YFSETQ. Trimming cost V 0 bases and J 8 bases, with 9 bases left between them. CDR3 DNA: TGCGCCAGCAGCTTGGACTTGTTGGATGAGCAGTTCTTC. Translating gives CASSLDLLDEQFF.

V gene TRBV11-2 combines with J gene TRBJ2-3, with 14 bases identical to TRBD2. V shed 4 bases and J 7 bases; nucleotides not matched to a gene: 7. CDR1 is SGHAT, CDR2 FQNNGV, per germline. The CDR3 has 16 residues. This chain's CDR3 is CASSSRTSGGRNTQYF. The CDR3 DNA sequence: TGTGCCAGCAGCTCCCGGACTAGCGGGGGGAGGAATACGCAGTATTTT.

The chain couples TRBV19 to TRBJ1-3; tentative D call: TRBD1 (6 bases). CDR1 and CDR2 from the germline V gene are LNHDA and SQIVND (reference sequence). The V end was cut by 5 bases, the J end by 3 bases, with 14 bases between. The CDR3 consists of 15 residues. The CDR3 bases are TGTGCCAGTAGTGCTGATGGGACAAATGGAAACACCATATATTTT. This codes for CASSADGTNGNTIYF.

This clone was seen ten or more times. V and J are TRBV15 and TRBJ2-3; tentative D call: TRBD1 (6 bases). Germline assignment: CDR1 LNHNV and CDR2 YYDKDF (reference sequence). The V gene lost 0 bases and the J gene lost 1 base, with 8 bases spanning the gap. The CDR3 sequence is 15 residues long. Here the CDR3 DNA reads TGTGCCACCAGCAGAGATTACAGGGGCACAGATACGCAGTATTTT. Its translation is CATSRDYRGTDTQYF.

This chain joins TRBV28 and TRBJ2-7; 9 nucleotides match TRBD2. Germline loops: CDR1 MDHEN, CDR2 SYDVKM. V was pared by 6 bases and J by 3 bases, with 6 bases of the junction left unmatched. CDR3 length: 14 amino acids. The CDR3 DNA is TGTGCCAGCAGGGGCGGGAGGGCCGACTACGAGCAGTACTTC. It codes for CASRGGRADYEQYF. The full variable domain, in which reference TRBV28 and TRBJ2-7 provide the parts outside the CDR3, is DVKVTQSSRYLVKRTGEKVFLECVQDMDHENMFWYRQDPGLGLRLIYFSYDVKMKEKGDIPEGYSVSREKKERFSLILESASTNQTSMYLCASRGGRADYEQYFGPGTRLTVT.

The V call is TRBV18, the J call TRBJ1-1, with D perhaps matching TRBD1 (6 bases). The germline gives CDR1 KGHSH, CDR2 LQKENI. V was clipped by 4 bases and J by 7 bases, with 7 bases between them. The CDR3 has 11 residues. CDR3 bases: TGTGCCAGCTCACAGGACAGTGAAGCTTTCTTT. Protein: CASSQDSEAFF.

The chain uses TRBV21-1 and TRBJ2-3; the D segment call TRBD2 is taken from the table without a DNA check. TRBV21-1 is described as a pseudogene. The CDR3 is 12 residues long. CDR3 coding DNA: TGTGCCAGCAGCTCTTCTACAGATACGCAGTATTTT. This sequence encodes CASSSSTDTQYF.

The genes are TRBV25-1 and TRBJ2-7; TRBD1 matches 9 bases. V lost 5 bases, J lost 5 bases, and 10 bases stayed unmatched. The CDR3 length is 15 residues. Germline assignment: CDR1 MGHDK and CDR2 SYGVNS. CDR3 nucleotides: TGTGCCAGCAGTCAACCGGGACAGGGTGTCGACGAGCAGTACTTC. It yields the protein CASSQPGQGVDEQYF.

This chain links TRBV2 with TRBJ1-4; TRBD1 is a possible D gene (5 bases). The CDR3 is made up of 15 amino acids. With 5 bases removed from V and 2 bases from J, the gap between germline ends came to 12 bases. The germline V gene encodes CDR1 SNHLY and CDR2 FYNNEI. In nucleotides, the CDR3 is TGTGCCAGCAGTCGGACACTTCTGACTAATGAAAAACTGTTTTTT. This translates into CASSRTLLTNEKLFF.

The J gene is TRBJ1-1, the V gene TRBV5-6; TRBD1 is a possible D gene (6 bases). Trimming cost V 5 bases and J 3 bases, with 17 bases left between them. This CDR3 is 15 amino acids long. Germline V gene lookup returns CDR1 SGHDT and CDR2 YYEEEE. The CDR3: CASRPTGRLDTEAFF. For the CDR3, the DNA is TGTGCCAGCAGACCCACAGGGAGATTGGACACTGAAGCTTTCTTT.

The rearrangement links TRBV7-2 to TRBJ2-3, with D tentatively TRBD2 (5 bases). Germline CDR1 SGHTA, CDR2 FQGNSA. The CDR3 has 18 residues. The V end was cut by 1 base, the J end by 2 bases, with 19 bases between. CDR3 in DNA: TGTGCCAGCAGCTTAGTGAACCCGCGGGCGTACCCCACAGATACGCAGTATTTT. Residues: CASSLVNPRAYPTDTQYF.

This sequence joins TRBV7-2 and TRBJ2-2; the D gene is possibly TRBD2 (6 bases). Germline V gene lookup returns CDR1 SGHTA and CDR2 FQGNSA. V lost 8 bases to trimming and J lost 6 bases, with 19 bases between them. The CDR3 has 15 residues. The CDR3 sequence is CASLPGLTRAGELFF. Written as DNA, the CDR3 is TGTGCCAGCTTACCGGGACTCACCCGGGCCGGGGAGCTGTTTTTT.

The genes are TRBV10-3 and TRBJ1-3; unclear D gene. From germline, CDR1 is ENHRY and CDR2 SYGVKD. The CDR3 is 12 residues long. The ends were cut back, 5 bases at V and 8 bases at J, with 10 bases in the middle. CDR3 nucleotide sequence: TGTGCCATCAGTCCGACCGCGGACACCATATATTTT. It specifies CAISPTADTIYF.

This chain links TRBV30 with TRBJ1-6, with unresolved D. V shed 1 base and J shed 15 bases, with 10 bases lying between them. The length of the CDR3 is 11 residues. Germline loops: CDR1 GTSNPN, CDR2 SVGIG (reference sequence). CDR3 residues: CAWSAPGVLHF. The CDR3, as DNA: TGTGCCTGGAGTGCCCCCGGGGTCCTCCACTTT.

The genes are TRBV5-4 and TRBJ1-4, with D possibly TRBD1 on 6 matching bases. Germline V gene data show CDR1 as SGHNT and CDR2 as YYREEE (reference sequence). This CDR3 region has 15 residues. The V end lost 5 bases, the J end lost 2 bases, and 13 bases lay between the germline ends. Here the CDR3 DNA reads TGTGCCAGCAGGGAGGGGGGGTCCACTAATGAAAAACTGTTTTTT. Its translation is CASREGGSTNEKLFF. The full variable domain, its missing parts supplied by reference TRBV5-4 and TRBJ1-4, is ETGVTQSPTHLIKTRGQQVTLRCSSQSGHNTVSWYQQALGQGPQFIFQYYREEENGRGNFPPRFSGLQFPNYSSELNVNALELDDSALYLCASREGGSTNEKLFFGSGTQLSVL.

The chain uses TRBV28 and TRBJ1-2; 10 bases are shared with TRBD1. The V segment lost 3 bases and the J segment 3 bases; nucleotides outside the gene matches: 4. This CDR3 spans 15 amino acids. The germline CDR1 and CDR2 sequences are MDHEN and SYDVKM. CDR3 coding DNA: TGTGCCAGCAGTTTGGTCGGGACAGGGGACTATGGCTACACCTTC. Encoded protein: CASSLVGTGDYGYTF.

The chain is built from TRBV6-5 and TRBJ1-5, with 8 bases aligning to TRBD1. V was clipped by 6 bases and J by 8 bases; unmatched bases: 12. CDR1 MNHEY and CDR2 SVGAGI come from the germline V gene. The CDR3 length is 15 residues. For the CDR3, the DNA is TGTGCCAGCAGCCGAAGGACAGGGTGGAACGAGCCCCAGCATTTT. Residues: CASSRRTGWNEPQHF.

The genes are TRBV5-8 and TRBJ2-5; no firm D call. The germline gives CDR1 SGHTS, CDR2 YDEGEE. This CDR3 contains 13 residues. The ends were cut back, 4 bases at V and 5 bases at J, with 12 bases in the middle. As DNA, the CDR3 is TGTGCCAGCAGCGGCTCGGGTCGGGAGACCCAGTACTTC. Residues: CASSGSGRETQYF.